This passage covers 27 T cell receptor beta chains from one sample sequenced in a study of OX40 agonist ivuxolimab in advanced cancers. Sequencing used immunoSEQ multiplex PCR; TCRdb keeps in-frame clones, though not all of them. The sample shows about 22,000 clones, 80% to 90% of them seen only once. Sample: CD4+ or CD8+ T cells sorted from blood, taken in a trial of the OX40 agonist ivuxolimab. Receptors originate from an adult with an advanced solid tumor such as melanoma, head and neck, liver or kidney cancer.

The chain joins TRBV5-5 to TRBJ1-2; D unresolved. The CDR3 covers 14 residues. The V end was cut by 0 bases, the J end by 7 bases, with 13 bases between. The germline CDR1 and CDR2 sequences are SGHKS and YYEKEE (reference sequence). For the CDR3, the DNA is TGTGCCAGCAGCTTGGAAGGCCCTCGGCTTGGCTACACCTTC. Translated: CASSLEGPRLGYTF.

The chain combines TRBV7-8 with TRBJ2-7, with TRBD1 identical over 10 bases. The J segment lost 2 bases and the V segment lost 6 bases, leaving 4 bases of the junction unmatched. From germline, CDR1 is SGHVS and CDR2 FQNEAQ. The CDR3 runs 14 residues. The CDR3 DNA follows: TGTGCCAGCAGGTCCGGGACAGGGGCCTACGAGCAGTACTTC. This codes for CASRSGTGAYEQYF.

This clone has just a few counts. This chain joins TRBV5-5 and TRBJ1-1, with a possible D match to TRBD1 (5 bases). V gave up 4 bases and J gave up 2 bases, with 21 bases separating them. CDR1 and CDR2 from the germline V gene are SGHKS and YYEKEE (reference sequence). This CDR3 comprises 17 residues. CDR3 amino acids: CASSRSGTQISNTEAFF. CDR3 nucleotide sequence: TGTGCCAGCAGCCGGTCCGGGACCCAAATTTCCAACACTGAAGCTTTCTTT. The full variable domain, with the rest looked up from reference TRBV5-5 and TRBJ1-1, is DAGVTQSPTHLIKTRGQQVTLRCSPISGHKSVSWYQQVLGQGPQFIFQYYEKEERGRGNFPDRFSARQFPNYSSELNVNALLLGDSALYLCASSRSGTQISNTEAFFGQGTRLTVV.

The rearrangement uses TRBV27 and TRBJ2-7; TRBD1 matches 8 bases. CDR1 and CDR2 from the germline V gene are MNHEY and SMNVEV (reference sequence). With V trimmed by 4 bases and J by 6 bases, 8 bases remained unmatched. The CDR3 has 14 amino acids. This CDR3 reads CASSWGQGASEQYF. The CDR3 bases are TGTGCCAGCAGTTGGGGGCAGGGGGCGAGCGAGCAGTACTTC.

V is TRBV7-3 and J is TRBJ1-3, with D maybe TRBD1 (5 bases). Trimming cost V 4 bases and J 3 bases, with 13 bases left between them. The CDR3 runs 15 residues. Germline V gives CDR1 SGHTA, CDR2 FQGTGA. CDR3 coding DNA: TGTGCCAGCAGCTATAGCAGGGCAAATGGAAACACCATATATTTT. Translation: CASSYSRANGNTIYF. Together with reference TRBV7-3 and TRBJ1-3, the CDR3 gives the full variable domain: GAGVSQTPSNKVTEKGKYVELRCDPISGHTALYWYRQSLGQGPEFLIYFQGTGAADDSGLPNDRFFAVRPEGSVSTLKIQRTERGDSAVYLCASSYSRANGNTIYFGEGSWLTVV.

The chain couples TRBV4-3 to TRBJ1-4; no reliable D call. Trimming took off 0 bases at V and 0 bases at J, with 8 bases between the two ends. CDR3 size: 16 residues. Germline CDR1 LGHNA, CDR2 YSLEER. The DNA for the CDR3 is TGCGCCAGCAGCCAAGAGAGGGATTCAACTAATGAAAAACTGTTTTTT. Translated: CASSQERDSTNEKLFF.

The chain carries TRBV4-3 and TRBJ1-2, with 8 bases aligning to TRBD1. V was clipped by 3 bases and J by 7 bases; unmatched bases: 13. This CDR3 region has 16 residues. The V gene's germline CDR1 is LGHNA and CDR2 YSLEER. CDR3 region: CASSQDSRTGRVGYTF. CDR3 nucleotide sequence: TGCGCCAGCAGCCAGGATTCTCGGACAGGGAGAGTTGGCTACACCTTC.

The chain employs TRBV20-1 and TRBJ1-2; TRBD1 agrees at 7 bases. CDR1 and CDR2 from the germline V gene are DFQATT and SNEGSKA (reference sequence). This CDR3 contains 11 residues. Losses at the gene ends were 6 bases for V and 6 bases for J; bases not matched to a gene: 4. CDR3 bases: TGCAGTGCAACAGGGGAACATGGCTACACCTTC. This encodes CSATGEHGYTF.

This clone was observed once. This chain connects TRBV5-4 to TRBJ1-5; maybe TRBD1 (5 bases). This CDR3 is 14 amino acids long. Trimming cost V 0 bases and J 6 bases, with 10 bases left between them. Germline V CDR1 and CDR2: SGHNT, YYREEE (reference sequence). The CDR3 is CASSLGTGVQPQHF. The CDR3 DNA reads TGTGCCAGCAGCTTGGGGACGGGGGTTCAGCCCCAGCATTTT. The complete variable domain, with remaining parts taken from reference TRBV5-4 and TRBJ1-5, reads ETGVTQSPTHLIKTRGQQVTLRCSSQSGHNTVSWYQQALGQGPQFIFQYYREEENGRGNFPPRFSGLQFPNYSSELNVNALELDDSALYLCASSLGTGVQPQHFGDGTRLSIL.

V usage is TRBV11-2 and J usage is TRBJ1-2; a weak D match, TRBD1 (6 bases). The CDR3 is made up of 17 amino acids. CDR1 SGHAT and CDR2 FQNNGV come from the germline V gene. V was pared by 1 base and J by 5 bases, with 20 bases between. The CDR3, as DNA: TGTGCCAGCAGCTTAGGGAGCGGGGGGGCAAGATGGTATGGCTACACCTTC. Translating it yields CASSLGSGGARWYGYTF.

This chain connects TRBV20-1 to TRBJ2-5, with D hard to call. CDR1 DFQATT and CDR2 SNEGSKA come from the germline V gene (reference sequence). V lost 2 bases, J lost 4 bases, and 5 bases lay in between. The CDR3 extends over 11 amino acids. The CDR3 spells CSARFGETQYF. Here the CDR3 DNA reads TGCAGTGCTAGATTCGGAGAGACCCAGTACTTC.

A word on this clone: Mismatch with germline at one junction end may stem from a read error. The J gene is TRBJ1-1, the V gene TRBV7-9; 11 bases fit TRBD1. The CDR3 is made up of 15 amino acids. CDR1 is SEHNR, CDR2 FQNEAQ, per germline (reference sequence). CDR3 coding DNA: TGTGCCAGCAGCGAGGGACAGGGGGACAACACTGAAGCTCTCTTT. Its translation: CASSEGQGDNTEALF.

This clone was detected only once. This chain links TRBV2 with TRBJ2-1; 15 positions match TRBD2. V was clipped by 6 bases and J by 5 bases; unmatched bases: 8. The CDR3 covers 17 residues. CDR1 is SNHLY, CDR2 FYNNEI, per germline. The CDR3 region is CASSTKGTSGGNNEQFF. In DNA form, the CDR3 reads TGTGCCAGCAGCACCAAAGGGACTAGCGGGGGGAACAATGAGCAGTTCTTC.

The V and J genes are TRBV6-1 and TRBJ1-6; no definite D call. Germline V gives CDR1 MNHNS, CDR2 SASEGT. The CDR3 is made up of 14 amino acids. Trimming shortened V by 5 bases and J by 5 bases, and 10 bases separated the two germline ends. This chain's CDR3 is CASSPTGNNSPLHF. The CDR3 DNA reads as TGTGCCAGCAGTCCCACGGGTAATAATTCACCCCTCCACTTT.

The chain carries TRBV4-1 and TRBJ1-5; D not resolved. Per germline, CDR1 MGHRA and CDR2 YSYEKL. CDR3 length: 16 residues. The V end was cut by 0 bases, the J end by 0 bases, with 9 bases between. CDR3 region: CASSQEGGHSNQPQHF. DNA of the CDR3: TGCGCCAGCAGCCAAGAGGGAGGGCATAGCAATCAGCCCCAGCATTTT.

This clone turned up a few times. The V call is TRBV5-6, the J call TRBJ1-6, with D possibly being TRBD1 (6 bases). The V gene's germline CDR1 is SGHDT and CDR2 YYEEEE. V gave up 4 bases and J gave up 9 bases, with 14 bases separating them. The CDR3 covers 14 residues. The CDR3 bases are TGTGCCAGCAGCCGGACACTACAGGGTTCACCCCTCCACTTT. Its translation is CASSRTLQGSPLHF.

This chain joins TRBV7-9 and TRBJ2-1; 9 nucleotides align to TRBD2. Trimming took 5 bases from V and 8 from J; bases not matched to a gene: 13. The CDR3 is 16 residues long. Germline V lookup: CDR1 SEHNR, CDR2 FQNEAQ (reference sequence). The DNA for the CDR3 is TGTGCCAGCAGCCAAGTAGGGCTAGCGGGGCTGTATGAGCAGTTCTTC. It yields the protein CASSQVGLAGLYEQFF.

The J gene is TRBJ1-1, the V gene TRBV7-2; D uncertain. The V and J ends lost 1 base and 7 bases respectively, with 7 bases between them. The CDR3 loop spans 12 amino acids. In germline, CDR1 is SGHTA, CDR2 FQGNSA. The CDR3 here is CASSLEPLEAFF. As DNA, the CDR3 is TGTGCCAGCAGCTTAGAGCCCCTTGAAGCTTTCTTT.

J is TRBJ2-3 and V is TRBV11-2, with 7 bases fitting TRBD1. V lost 3 bases, J lost 1 base, and 7 bases stayed unmatched. CDR3 size: 16 residues. Per the germline V gene, CDR1 is SGHAT and CDR2 is FQNNGV. CDR3 sequence: CASSFRGRSGTDTQYF. The CDR3 DNA reads as TGTGCCAGCAGCTTTAGGGGGCGTAGTGGCACAGATACGCAGTATTTT. The full variable domain, rest sourced from reference TRBV11-2 and TRBJ2-3, is EAGVAQSPRYKIIEKRQSVAFWCNPISGHATLYWYQQILGQGPKLLIQFQNNGVVDDSQLPKDRFSAERLKGVDSTLKIQPAKLEDSAVYLCASSFRGRSGTDTQYFGPGTRLTVL.

This chain joins TRBV4-1 and TRBJ2-5; 11 bases align to TRBD2. Trimming cost V 1 base and J 4 bases; bases outside gene matches: 5. CDR1 is MGHRA, CDR2 YSYEKL, per germline. The CDR3 covers 16 residues. CDR3: CASSQGLAGGGETQYF. CDR3 bases: TGCGCCAGCAGCCAAGGGCTAGCGGGGGGCGGAGAGACCCAGTACTTC.

The chain joins TRBV14 to TRBJ2-7; possibly TRBD2 for D (6 bases). From germline, CDR1 is SGHDN and CDR2 FVKESK. The CDR3 is 12 residues long. Trimming pared 4 bases from V and 4 bases from J, leaving 8 bases between. The CDR3 coding sequence is TGTGCCAGCAGCCCCGCGGGGTACGAGCAGTACTTC. Its translation is CASSPAGYEQYF.

The chain recombines TRBV19 with TRBJ1-1; D uncertain. Between the trimmed V and J ends, which lost 1 base and 0 bases, there was a span of 6 bases. Germline loops: CDR1 LNHDA, CDR2 SQIVND (reference sequence). The CDR3 sequence is 14 residues long. In DNA form, the CDR3 reads TGTGCCAGTAGTATAGGACACCTGAACACTGAAGCTTTCTTT. Translation: CASSIGHLNTEAFF.

V gene TRBV4-1 combines with J gene TRBJ2-7; 8 positions agree with TRBD2. The CDR3 is 17 residues long. V shed 4 bases, J shed 3 bases, and the junction held 14 bases outside the gene matches. The V gene's germline CDR1 is MGHRA and CDR2 YSYEKL. The CDR3 DNA is TGCGCCAGCAGCCCGGGGATCCGGGGGGGTCCCCTCTACGAGCAGTACTTC. It is translated as CASSPGIRGGPLYEQYF.

The rearrangement links TRBV5-5 to TRBJ2-7, with 12 bases identical to TRBD1. This CDR3 has 15 residues. Trimming cost V 4 bases and J 4 bases; bases outside gene matches: 6. Looked up from germline, CDR1 is SGHKS and CDR2 is YYEKEE (reference sequence). The CDR3 DNA reads as TGTGCCAGCAGCAGGGGACAGGGGGCGGGTTACGAGCAGTACTTC. It codes for CASSRGQGAGYEQYF.

Concerning this clone: The conserved phenylalanine or tryptophan is not found at the CDR3 terminus, so this likely reflects a read error. The chain links TRBV19 to TRBJ1-1; a possible D gene is TRBD1 (5 bases). V was pared by 7 bases and J by 1 base, with 10 bases between. The CDR3 totals 13 residues. Germline CDR1 LNHDA, CDR2 SQIVND (reference sequence). The CDR3 DNA follows: TGTGCCAGTAAGGACACAGCGAACACTGAAGCTTTCCTT. This encodes CASKDTANTEAFL.

As for this clone: Distinct nucleotide sequences in the sample also encode this CDR3. The chain links TRBV7-2 to TRBJ1-5, with D possibly being TRBD1 (6 bases). V lost 2 bases and J 0 bases, leaving 17 bases between the germline ends. In germline, CDR1 is SGHTA, CDR2 FQGNSA. The CDR3 sequence is 18 residues long. In DNA, the CDR3 is TGTGCCAGCAGCTTAAGAGGACAGATAATCGCTAGCAATCAGCCCCAGCATTTT. Protein sequence: CASSLRGQIIASNQPQHF.

This clone was counted once. The genes are TRBV7-2 and TRBJ2-7, with D hard to call. Germline assignment: CDR1 SGHTA and CDR2 FQGNSA. The CDR3 is 12 amino acids. V was shortened by 2 bases and J by 3 bases, with 5 bases between the two germline ends. The CDR3 region is CASSLYGYEQYF. CDR3 DNA: TGTGCCAGCAGCTTATACGGCTACGAGCAGTACTTC. The variable domain in full, with the rest retrieved from reference TRBV7-2 and TRBJ2-7, is GAGVSQSPSNKVTEKGKDVELRCDPISGHTALYWYRQSLGQGLEFLIYFQGNSAPDKSGLPSDRFSAERTGGSVSTLTIQRTQQEDSAVYLCASSLYGYEQYFGPGTRLTVT.